This entry concerns a single T cell receptor (beta chain). The sample comes from a study of control samples from healthy donors and cancer patients. Between the trimmed V and J ends, which lost 5 bases and 2 bases, there was a span of 9 bases. CDR3 length: 13 residues. Looked up from germline, CDR1 is MNHEY and CDR2 is SVGEGT. Produced via immunoSEQ multiplex PCR; TCRdb's table is partial and in-frame only. Of 150,000 or so clones listed, just under 95% are singletons. The V gene is TRBV6-2 or TRBV6-3, the J gene TRBJ2-5, with D possibly matching TRBD2 (7 bases). The clonotype comes from a woman between 55 and 75 years old in good health. Specimen: blood. The CDR3 here is CASSGGAQETQYF. CDR3 nucleotides: TGTGCCAGCAGTGGGGGGGCTCAAGAGACCCAGTACTTC.